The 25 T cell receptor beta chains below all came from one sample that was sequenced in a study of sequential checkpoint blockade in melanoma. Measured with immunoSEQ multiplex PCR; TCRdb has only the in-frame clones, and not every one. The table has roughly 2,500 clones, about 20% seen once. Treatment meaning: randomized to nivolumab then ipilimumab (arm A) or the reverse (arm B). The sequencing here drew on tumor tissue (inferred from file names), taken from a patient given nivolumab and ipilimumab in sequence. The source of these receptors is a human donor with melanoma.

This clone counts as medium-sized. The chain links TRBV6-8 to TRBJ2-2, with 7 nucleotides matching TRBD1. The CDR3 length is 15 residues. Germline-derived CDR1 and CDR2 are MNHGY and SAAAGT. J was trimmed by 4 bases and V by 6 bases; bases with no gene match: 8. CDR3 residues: CASRTDRESTGELFF. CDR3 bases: TGTGCCAGCAGAACAGACAGGGAGAGCACCGGGGAGCTGTTTTTT.

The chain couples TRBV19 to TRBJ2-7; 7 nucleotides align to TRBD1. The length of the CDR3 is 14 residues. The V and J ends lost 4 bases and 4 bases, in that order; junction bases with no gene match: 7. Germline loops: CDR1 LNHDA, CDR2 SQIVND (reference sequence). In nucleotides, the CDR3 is TGTGCCAGTAGTACCACCGGGACAGCTTACGAGCAGTACTTC. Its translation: CASSTTGTAYEQYF.

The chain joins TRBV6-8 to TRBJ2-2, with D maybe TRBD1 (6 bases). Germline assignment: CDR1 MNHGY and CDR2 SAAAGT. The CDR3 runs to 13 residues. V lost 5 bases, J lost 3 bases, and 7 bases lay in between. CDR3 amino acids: CASSEGDTGELFF. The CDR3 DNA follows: TGTGCCAGCAGTGAGGGGGACACCGGGGAGCTGTTTTTT.

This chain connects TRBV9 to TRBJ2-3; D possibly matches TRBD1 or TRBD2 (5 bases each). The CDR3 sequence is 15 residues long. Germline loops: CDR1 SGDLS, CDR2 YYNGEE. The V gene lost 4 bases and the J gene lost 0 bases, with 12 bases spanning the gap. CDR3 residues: CASSPQGPSTDTQYF. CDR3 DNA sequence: TGTGCCAGCAGCCCCCAGGGACCTAGCACAGATACGCAGTATTTT.

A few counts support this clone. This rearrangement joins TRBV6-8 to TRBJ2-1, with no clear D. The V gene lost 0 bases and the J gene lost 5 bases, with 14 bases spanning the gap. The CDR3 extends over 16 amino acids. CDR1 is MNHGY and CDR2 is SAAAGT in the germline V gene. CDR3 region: CASSYSDGLVDNEQFF. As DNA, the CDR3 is TGTGCCAGCAGTTACTCGGACGGCCTGGTGGACAATGAGCAGTTCTTC.

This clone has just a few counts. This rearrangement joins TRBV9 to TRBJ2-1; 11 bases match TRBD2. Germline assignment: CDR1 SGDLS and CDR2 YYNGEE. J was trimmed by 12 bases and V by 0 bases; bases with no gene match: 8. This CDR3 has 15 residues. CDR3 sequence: CASSVDASGRLGQFF. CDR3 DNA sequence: TGTGCCAGCAGCGTAGACGCTAGCGGGAGGTTAGGGCAGTTCTTC.

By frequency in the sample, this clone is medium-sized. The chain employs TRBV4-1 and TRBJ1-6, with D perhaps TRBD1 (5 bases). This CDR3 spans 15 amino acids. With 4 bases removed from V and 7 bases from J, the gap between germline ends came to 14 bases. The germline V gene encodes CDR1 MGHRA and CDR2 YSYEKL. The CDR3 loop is CASSPLGTQNSPLHF. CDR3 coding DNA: TGCGCCAGCAGCCCCCTGGGGACCCAAAATTCACCCCTCCACTTT.

CDR3 coding DNA: TGCAGCGTTGAGACGCGGCGGGAGAACGGGTACGAGCAGTACTTC. Protein sequence: CSVETRRENGYEQYF. V is TRBV29-1 and J is TRBJ2-7; the match to TRBD2 covers 7 bases. V dropped 3 bases and J dropped 4; count of bases not matched to a gene: 12. The germline gives CDR1 SQVTM, CDR2 ANQGSEA. CDR3 length: 15 residues.

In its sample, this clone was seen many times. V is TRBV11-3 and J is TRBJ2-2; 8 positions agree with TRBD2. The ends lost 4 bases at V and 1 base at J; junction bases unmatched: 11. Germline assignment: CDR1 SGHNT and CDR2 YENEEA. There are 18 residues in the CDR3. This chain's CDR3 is CASSSAAGGLMNTGELFF. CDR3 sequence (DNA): TGTGCCAGCAGCTCGGCCGCGGGGGGACTGATGAACACCGGGGAGCTGTTTTTT.

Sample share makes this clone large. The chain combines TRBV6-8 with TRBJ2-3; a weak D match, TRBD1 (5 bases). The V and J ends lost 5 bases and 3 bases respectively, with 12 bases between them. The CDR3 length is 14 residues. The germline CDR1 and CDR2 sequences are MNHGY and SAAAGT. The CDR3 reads CASSLRPGTDTQYF. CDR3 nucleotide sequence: TGTGCCAGCAGTCTTCGACCAGGGACAGATACGCAGTATTTT.

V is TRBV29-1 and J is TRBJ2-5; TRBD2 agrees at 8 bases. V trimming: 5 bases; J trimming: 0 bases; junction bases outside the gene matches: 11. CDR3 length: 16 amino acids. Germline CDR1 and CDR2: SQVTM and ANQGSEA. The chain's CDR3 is CSVRWREDSYQETQYF. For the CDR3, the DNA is TGCAGCGTTCGTTGGCGGGAGGACTCGTACCAAGAGACCCAGTACTTC.

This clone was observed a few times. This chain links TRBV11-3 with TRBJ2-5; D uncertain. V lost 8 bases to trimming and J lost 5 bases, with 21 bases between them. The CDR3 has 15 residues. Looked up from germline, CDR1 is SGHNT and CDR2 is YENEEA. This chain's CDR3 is CASFRKRTGRETQYF. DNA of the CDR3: TGTGCCAGCTTTCGGAAAAGGACCGGACGCGAGACCCAGTACTTC.

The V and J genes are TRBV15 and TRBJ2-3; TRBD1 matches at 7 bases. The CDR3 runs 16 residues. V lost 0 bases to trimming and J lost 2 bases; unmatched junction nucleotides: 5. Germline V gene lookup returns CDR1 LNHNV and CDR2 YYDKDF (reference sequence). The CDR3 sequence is CATSRDRGTATDTQYF. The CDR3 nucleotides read TGTGCCACCAGCAGAGATAGAGGGACAGCCACAGATACGCAGTATTTT.

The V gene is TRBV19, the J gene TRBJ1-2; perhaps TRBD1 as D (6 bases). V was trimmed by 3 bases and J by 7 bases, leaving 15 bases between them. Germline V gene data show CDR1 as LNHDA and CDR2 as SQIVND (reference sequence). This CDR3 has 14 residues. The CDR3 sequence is CASSMGHSNPGYTF. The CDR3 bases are TGTGCCAGTAGTATGGGACACTCCAACCCTGGCTACACCTTC.

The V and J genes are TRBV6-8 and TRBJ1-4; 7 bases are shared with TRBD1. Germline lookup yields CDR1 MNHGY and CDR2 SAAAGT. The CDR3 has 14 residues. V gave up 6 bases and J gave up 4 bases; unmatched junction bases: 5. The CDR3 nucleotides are TGTGCCAGCAGGCGCAGGGGGTATAATGAAAAACTGTTTTTT. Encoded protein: CASRRRGYNEKLFF.

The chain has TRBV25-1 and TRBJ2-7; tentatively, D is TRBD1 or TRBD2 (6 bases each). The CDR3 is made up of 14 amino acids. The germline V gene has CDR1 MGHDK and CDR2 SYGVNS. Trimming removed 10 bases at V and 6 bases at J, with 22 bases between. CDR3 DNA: TGTGCCATCCAGCCCGGGGGCTCCCGGGGCGAGCAGTACTTC. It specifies CAIQPGGSRGEQYF.

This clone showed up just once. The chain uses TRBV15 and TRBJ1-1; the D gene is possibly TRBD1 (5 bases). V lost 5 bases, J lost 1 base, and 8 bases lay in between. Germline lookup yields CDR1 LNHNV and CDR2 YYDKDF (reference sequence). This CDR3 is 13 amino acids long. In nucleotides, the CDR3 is TGTGCCACCAGCTATCAGGGGAACACTGAAGCTTTCTTT. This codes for CATSYQGNTEAFF.

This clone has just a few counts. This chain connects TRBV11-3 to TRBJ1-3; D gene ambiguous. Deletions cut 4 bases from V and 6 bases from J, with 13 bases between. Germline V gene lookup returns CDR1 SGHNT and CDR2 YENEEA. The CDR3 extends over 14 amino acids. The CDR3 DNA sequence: TGTGCCAGCAGCTGGTTGAAGAAAGAAAACACCATATATTTT. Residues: CASSWLKKENTIYF.

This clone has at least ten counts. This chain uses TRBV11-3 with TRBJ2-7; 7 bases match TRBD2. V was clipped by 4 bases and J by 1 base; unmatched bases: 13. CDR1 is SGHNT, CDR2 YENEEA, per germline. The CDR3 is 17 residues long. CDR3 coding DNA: TGTGCCAGCAGCTCCGGGGACGGCGGACTAGGTTCCTACGAGCAGTACTTC. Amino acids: CASSSGDGGLGSYEQYF.

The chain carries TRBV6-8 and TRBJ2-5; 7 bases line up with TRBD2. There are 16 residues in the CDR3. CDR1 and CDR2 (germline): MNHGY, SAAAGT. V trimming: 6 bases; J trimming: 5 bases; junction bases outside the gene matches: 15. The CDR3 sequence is CASRELGIRGGETQYF. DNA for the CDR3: TGTGCCAGCAGGGAGCTCGGGATTAGGGGAGGGGAGACCCAGTACTTC.

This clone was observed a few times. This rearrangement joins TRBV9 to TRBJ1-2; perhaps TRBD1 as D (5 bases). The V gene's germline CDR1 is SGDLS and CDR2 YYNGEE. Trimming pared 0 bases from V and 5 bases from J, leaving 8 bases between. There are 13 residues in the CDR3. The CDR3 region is CASSVGRDYGYTF. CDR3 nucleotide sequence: TGTGCCAGCAGCGTAGGCAGGGATTATGGCTACACCTTC.

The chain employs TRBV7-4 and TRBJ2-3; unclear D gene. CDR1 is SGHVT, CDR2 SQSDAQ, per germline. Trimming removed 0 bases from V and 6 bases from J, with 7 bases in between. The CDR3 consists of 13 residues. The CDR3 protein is CASSLALGDTQYF. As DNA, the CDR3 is TGTGCCAGCAGCTTAGCGCTAGGGGATACGCAGTATTTT.

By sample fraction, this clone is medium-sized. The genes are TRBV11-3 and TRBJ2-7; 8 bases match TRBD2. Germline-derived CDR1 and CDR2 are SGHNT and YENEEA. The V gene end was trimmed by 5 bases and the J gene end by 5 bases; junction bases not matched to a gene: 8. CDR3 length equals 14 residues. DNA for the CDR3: TGTGCCAGCAGCCCAGCGGGGGATCAGGACGAGCAGTACTTC. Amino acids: CASSPAGDQDEQYF.

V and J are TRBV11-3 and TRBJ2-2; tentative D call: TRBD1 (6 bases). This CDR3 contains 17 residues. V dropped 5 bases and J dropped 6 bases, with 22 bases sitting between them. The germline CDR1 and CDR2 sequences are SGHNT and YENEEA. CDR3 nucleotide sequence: TGTGCCAGCAGCCAAAAATCCTCTCGTTACAGGGCCGGGGAGCTGTTTTTT. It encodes CASSQKSSRYRAGELFF.

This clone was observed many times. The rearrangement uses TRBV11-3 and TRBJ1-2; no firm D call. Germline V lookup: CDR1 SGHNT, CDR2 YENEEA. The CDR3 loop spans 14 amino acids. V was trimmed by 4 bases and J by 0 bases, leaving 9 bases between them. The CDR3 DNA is TGTGCCAGCAGCTCCACCCAGGCTAACTATGGCTACACCTTC. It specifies CASSSTQANYGYTF.